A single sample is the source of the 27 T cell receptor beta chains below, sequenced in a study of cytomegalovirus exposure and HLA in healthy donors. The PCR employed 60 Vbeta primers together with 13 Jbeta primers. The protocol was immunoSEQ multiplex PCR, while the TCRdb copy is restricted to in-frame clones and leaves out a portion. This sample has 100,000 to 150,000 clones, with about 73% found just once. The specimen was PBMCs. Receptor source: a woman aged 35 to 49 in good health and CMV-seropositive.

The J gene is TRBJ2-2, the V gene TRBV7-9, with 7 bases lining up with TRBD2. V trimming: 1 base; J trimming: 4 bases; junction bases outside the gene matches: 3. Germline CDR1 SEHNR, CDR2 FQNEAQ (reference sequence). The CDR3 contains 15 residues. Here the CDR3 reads CASSLERGGTGELFF. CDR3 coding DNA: TGTGCCAGCAGCTTAGAGCGGGGAGGCACCGGGGAGCTGTTTTTT.

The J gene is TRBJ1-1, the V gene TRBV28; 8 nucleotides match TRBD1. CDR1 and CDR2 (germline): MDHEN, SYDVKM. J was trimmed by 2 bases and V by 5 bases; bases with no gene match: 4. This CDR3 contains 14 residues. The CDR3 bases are TGTGCCAGCAGTCGTGACAGGGGTAACACTGAAGCTTTCTTT. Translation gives CASSRDRGNTEAFF.

CDR3 nucleotides: TGTGCCAGCAGTTGGGGGGGCAATCAGCCCCAGCATTTT. This encodes CASSWGGNQPQHF. V and J are TRBV28 and TRBJ1-5, with D perhaps TRBD1 (5 bases). The V and J ends lost 4 bases and 2 bases respectively, with 6 bases between them. Germline lookup yields CDR1 MDHEN and CDR2 SYDVKM. CDR3 length: 13 residues.

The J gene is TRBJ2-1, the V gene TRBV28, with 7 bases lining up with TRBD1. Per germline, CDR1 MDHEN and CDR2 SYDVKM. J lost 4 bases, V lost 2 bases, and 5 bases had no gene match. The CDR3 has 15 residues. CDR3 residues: CASSLQGVRYNEQFF. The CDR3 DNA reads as TGTGCCAGCAGTTTACAGGGGGTCCGATACAATGAGCAGTTCTTC.

CDR3 protein: CASSLVAGTVSSYEQYF. Here the CDR3 DNA reads TGTGCCAGCAGCTTAGTAGCTGGGACAGTGAGCTCCTACGAGCAGTACTTC. The rearrangement uses TRBV11-2 and TRBJ2-7; 7 nucleotides agree with TRBD1. Germline V gene sequence: CDR1 SGHAT, CDR2 FQNNGV. The CDR3 sequence is 17 residues long. After removal of 1 base from V and 0 bases from J, the junction contained 9 bases not matched to a gene. Full variable domain (missing parts from reference TRBV11-2 and TRBJ2-7): EAGVAQSPRYKIIEKRQSVAFWCNPISGHATLYWYQQILGQGPKLLIQFQNNGVVDDSQLPKDRFSAERLKGVDSTLKIQPAKLEDSAVYLCASSLVAGTVSSYEQYFGPGTRLTVT.

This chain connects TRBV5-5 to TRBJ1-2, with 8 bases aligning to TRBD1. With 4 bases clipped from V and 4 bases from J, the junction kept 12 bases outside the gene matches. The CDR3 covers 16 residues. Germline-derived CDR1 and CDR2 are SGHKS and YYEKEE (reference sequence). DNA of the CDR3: TGTGCCAGCAGCCGCGACTCGGCAGGGGGCGGCTATGGCTACACCTTC. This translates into CASSRDSAGGGYGYTF.

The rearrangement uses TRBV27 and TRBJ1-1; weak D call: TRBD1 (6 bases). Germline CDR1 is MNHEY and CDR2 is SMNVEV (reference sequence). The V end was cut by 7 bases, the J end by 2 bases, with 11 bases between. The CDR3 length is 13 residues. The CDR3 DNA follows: TGTGCCAGCACGCGGGGGCATAACACTGAAGCTTTCTTT. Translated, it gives CASTRGHNTEAFF.

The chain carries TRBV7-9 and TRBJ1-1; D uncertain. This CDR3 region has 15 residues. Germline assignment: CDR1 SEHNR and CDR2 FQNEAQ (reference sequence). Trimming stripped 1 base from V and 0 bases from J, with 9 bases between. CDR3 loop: CASSLGHLLNTEAFF. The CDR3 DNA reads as TGTGCCAGCAGCTTAGGACACCTCCTGAACACTGAAGCTTTCTTT. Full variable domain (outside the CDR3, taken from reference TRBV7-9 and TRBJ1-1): DTGVSQNPRHKITKRGQNVTFRCDPISEHNRLYWYRQTLGQGPEFLTYFQNEAQLEKSRLLSDRFSAERPKGSFSTLEIQRTEQGDSAMYLCASSLGHLLNTEAFFGQGTRLTVV.

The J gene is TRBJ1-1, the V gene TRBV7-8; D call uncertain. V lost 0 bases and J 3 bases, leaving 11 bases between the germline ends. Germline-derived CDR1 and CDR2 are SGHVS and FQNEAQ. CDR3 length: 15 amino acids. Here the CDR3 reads CASSLAGGFDTEAFF. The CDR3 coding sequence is TGTGCCAGCAGCTTAGCAGGAGGGTTCGACACTGAAGCTTTCTTT.

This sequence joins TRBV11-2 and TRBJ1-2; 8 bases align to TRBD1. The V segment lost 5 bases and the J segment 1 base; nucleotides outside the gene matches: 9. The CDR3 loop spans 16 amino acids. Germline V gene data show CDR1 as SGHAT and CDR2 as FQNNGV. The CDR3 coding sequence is TGTGCCAGCAGCCCAGGGGGGACAGGAATTAACTATGGCTACACCTTC. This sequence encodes CASSPGGTGINYGYTF.

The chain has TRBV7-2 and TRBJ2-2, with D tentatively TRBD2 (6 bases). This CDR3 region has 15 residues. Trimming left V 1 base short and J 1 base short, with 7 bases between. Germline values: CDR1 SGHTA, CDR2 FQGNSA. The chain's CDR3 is CASSLGTMNTGELFF. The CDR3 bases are TGTGCCAGCAGCTTAGGGACTATGAACACCGGGGAGCTGTTTTTT.

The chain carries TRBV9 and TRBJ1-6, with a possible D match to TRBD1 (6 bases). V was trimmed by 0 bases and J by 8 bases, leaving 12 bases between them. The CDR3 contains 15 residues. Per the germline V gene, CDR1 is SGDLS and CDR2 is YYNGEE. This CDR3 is CASSVAGGPDSPLHF. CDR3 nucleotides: TGTGCCAGCAGCGTAGCCGGGGGGCCAGATTCACCCCTCCACTTT.

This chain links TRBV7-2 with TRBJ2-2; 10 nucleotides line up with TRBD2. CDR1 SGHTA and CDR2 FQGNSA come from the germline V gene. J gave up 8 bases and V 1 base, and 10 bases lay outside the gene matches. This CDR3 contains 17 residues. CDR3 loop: CASSLGPAGGPEGELFF. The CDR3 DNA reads TGTGCCAGCAGCTTAGGTCCAGCGGGGGGGCCTGAGGGGGAGCTGTTTTTT.

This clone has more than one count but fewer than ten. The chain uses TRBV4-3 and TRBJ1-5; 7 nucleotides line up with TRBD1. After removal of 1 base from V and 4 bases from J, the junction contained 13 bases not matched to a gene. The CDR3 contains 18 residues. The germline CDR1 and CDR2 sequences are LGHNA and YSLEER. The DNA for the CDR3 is TGCGCCAGCAGCCAAGGAGGTTCCGGGACAGCTTTAAATCAGCCCCAGCATTTT. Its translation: CASSQGGSGTALNQPQHF.

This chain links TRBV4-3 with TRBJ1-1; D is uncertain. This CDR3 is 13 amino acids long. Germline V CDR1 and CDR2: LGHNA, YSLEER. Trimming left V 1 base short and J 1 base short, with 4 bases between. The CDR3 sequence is CASSQAGNTEAFF. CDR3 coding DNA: TGCGCCAGCAGCCAAGCCGGGAACACTGAAGCTTTCTTT.

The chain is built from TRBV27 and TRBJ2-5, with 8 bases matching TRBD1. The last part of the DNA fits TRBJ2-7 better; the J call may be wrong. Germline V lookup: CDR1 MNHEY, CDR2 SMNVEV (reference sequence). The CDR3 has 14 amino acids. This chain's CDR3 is CASSGTGGPYEQYF. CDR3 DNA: TGTGCCAGCAGCGGGACAGGAGGGCCCTACGAGCAGTACTTC.

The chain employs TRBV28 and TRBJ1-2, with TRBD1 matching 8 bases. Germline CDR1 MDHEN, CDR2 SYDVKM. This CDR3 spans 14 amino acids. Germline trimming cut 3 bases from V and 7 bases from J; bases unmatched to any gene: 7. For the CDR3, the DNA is TGTGCCAGCAGTTTCGACGGAGGACAGGGTGGCTACACCTTC. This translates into CASSFDGGQGGYTF.

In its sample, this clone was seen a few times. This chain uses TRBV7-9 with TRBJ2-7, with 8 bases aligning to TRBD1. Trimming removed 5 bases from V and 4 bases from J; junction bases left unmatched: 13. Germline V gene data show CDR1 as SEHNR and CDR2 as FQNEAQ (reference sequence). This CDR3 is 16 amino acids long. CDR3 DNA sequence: TGTGCCAGCAGCCCCTCCAGGGGGCGACTTACTTACGAGCAGTACTTC. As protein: CASSPSRGRLTYEQYF.

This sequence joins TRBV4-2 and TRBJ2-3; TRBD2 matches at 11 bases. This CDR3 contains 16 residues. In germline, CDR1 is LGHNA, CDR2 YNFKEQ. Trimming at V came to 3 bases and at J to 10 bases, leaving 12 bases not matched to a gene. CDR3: CASSQSLAGEKMAQYF. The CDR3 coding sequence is TGTGCCAGCAGCCAGTCACTAGCGGGGGAAAAAATGGCGCAGTATTTT.

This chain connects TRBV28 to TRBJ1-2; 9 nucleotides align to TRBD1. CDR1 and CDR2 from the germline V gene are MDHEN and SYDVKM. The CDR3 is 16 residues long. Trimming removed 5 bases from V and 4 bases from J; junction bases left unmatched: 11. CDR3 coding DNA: TGTGCCAGCAGTCCCTCAACCGGGACAGGGCCCTATGGCTACACCTTC. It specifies CASSPSTGTGPYGYTF.

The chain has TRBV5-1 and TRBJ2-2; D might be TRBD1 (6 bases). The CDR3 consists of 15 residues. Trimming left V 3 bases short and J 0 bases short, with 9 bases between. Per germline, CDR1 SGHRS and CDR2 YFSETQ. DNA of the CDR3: TGCGCCAGCAGCTCTGGACAGCCGAACACCGGGGAGCTGTTTTTT. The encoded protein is CASSSGQPNTGELFF.

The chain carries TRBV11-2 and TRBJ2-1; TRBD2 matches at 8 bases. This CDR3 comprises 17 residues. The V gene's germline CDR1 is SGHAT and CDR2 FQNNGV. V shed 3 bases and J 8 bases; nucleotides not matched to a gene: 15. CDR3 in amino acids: CASSFSSGLARFDEQFF. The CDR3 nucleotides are TGTGCCAGCAGCTTCAGCTCTGGACTAGCTCGATTCGATGAGCAGTTCTTC.

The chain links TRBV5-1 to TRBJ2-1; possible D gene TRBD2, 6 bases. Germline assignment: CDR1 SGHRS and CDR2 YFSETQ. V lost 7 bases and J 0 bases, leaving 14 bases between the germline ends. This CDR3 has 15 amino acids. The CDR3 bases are TGCGCCAGCGCGAGGAGGGGAGACTCCTACAATGAGCAGTTCTTC. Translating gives CASARRGDSYNEQFF.

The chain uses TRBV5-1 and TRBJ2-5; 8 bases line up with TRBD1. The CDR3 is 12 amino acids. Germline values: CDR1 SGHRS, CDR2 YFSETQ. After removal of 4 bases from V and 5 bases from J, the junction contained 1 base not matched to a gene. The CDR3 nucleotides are TGCGCCAGCAGCCGACAGGGGGAGACCCAGTACTTC. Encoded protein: CASSRQGETQYF.

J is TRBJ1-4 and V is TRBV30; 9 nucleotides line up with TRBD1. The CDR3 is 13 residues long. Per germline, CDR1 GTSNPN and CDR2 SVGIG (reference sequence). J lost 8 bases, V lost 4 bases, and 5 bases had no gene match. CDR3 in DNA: TGTGCCTGGAAGGACAGGGGCGAAGAAAAACTGTTTTTT. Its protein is CAWKDRGEEKLFF.

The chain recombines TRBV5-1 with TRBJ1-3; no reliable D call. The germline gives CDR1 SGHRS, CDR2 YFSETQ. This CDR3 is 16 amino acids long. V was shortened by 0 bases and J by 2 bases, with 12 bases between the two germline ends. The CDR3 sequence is CASSLDWASAGNTIYF. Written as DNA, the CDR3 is TGCGCCAGCAGCTTGGATTGGGCCTCAGCTGGAAACACCATATATTTT.

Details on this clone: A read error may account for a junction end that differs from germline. CDR3 residues: CASSIGGTQPQHF. CDR3 DNA: TGTGCCAGTAGCATAGGGGGCACTCAGCCCCAGCATTTT. This chain links TRBV19 with TRBJ1-5; 7 positions match TRBD1. This CDR3 has 13 amino acids. The germline CDR1 and CDR2 sequences are LNHDA and SQIVND (reference sequence).